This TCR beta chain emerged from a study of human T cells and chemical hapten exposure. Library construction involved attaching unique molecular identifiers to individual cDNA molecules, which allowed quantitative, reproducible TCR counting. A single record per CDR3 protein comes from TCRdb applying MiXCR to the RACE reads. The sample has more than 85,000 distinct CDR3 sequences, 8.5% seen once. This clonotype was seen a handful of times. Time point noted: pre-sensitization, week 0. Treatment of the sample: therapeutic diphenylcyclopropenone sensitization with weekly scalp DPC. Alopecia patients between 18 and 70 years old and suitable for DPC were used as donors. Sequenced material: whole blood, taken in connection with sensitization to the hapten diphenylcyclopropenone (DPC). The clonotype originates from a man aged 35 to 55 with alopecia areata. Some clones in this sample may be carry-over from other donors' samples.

This chain's CDR3 is CASSSLLAGGADTQYF. CDR3 nucleotide sequence: TGTGCCAGCAGCTCCTTACTAGCGGGAGGAGCAGATACGCAGTATTTT. The V call is TRBV7-9, the J call TRBJ2-3, with 12 bases lining up with TRBD2. The ends lost 4 bases at V and 4 bases at J; junction bases unmatched: 6. Germline V gene lookup returns CDR1 SEHNR and CDR2 FQNEAQ (reference sequence). CDR3 length equals 16 residues.